This entry lists 9 T cell receptor beta chains sequenced from one sample in a study of cytomegalovirus exposure and HLA in healthy donors. PCR used 60 Vbeta primers and 13 Jbeta primers. The repertoire was sequenced with immunoSEQ multiplex PCR; TCRdb's copy has only in-frame clones and lacks some. The listing records 150,000 to 250,000 clones. Source material: PBMCs. These receptors were collected from a boy between 10 and 17 years old in good health and CMV-seronegative.

This rearrangement joins TRBV7-6 to TRBJ1-6, with TRBD1 matching 8 bases. J lost 1 base, V lost 1 base, and 3 bases had no gene match. The CDR3 is 17 residues long. Per the germline V gene, CDR1 is SGHVS and CDR2 is FNYEAQ. DNA for the CDR3: TGTGCCAGCAGCTTAGGGACAGGGACGTCCTATAATTCACCCCTCCACTTT. Protein sequence: CASSLGTGTSYNSPLHF.

The chain carries TRBV6-6 and TRBJ2-7; 7 bases agree with TRBD1. CDR3 length: 16 amino acids. The V and J ends lost 6 bases and 0 bases, in that order; junction bases with no gene match: 11. CDR1 MNHNY and CDR2 SVGAGI come from the germline V gene (reference sequence). CDR3 nucleotides: TGTGCCAGCAGGCCTAATGGTCCAGGGGGCTCCTACGAGCAGTACTTC. Amino acid sequence: CASRPNGPGGSYEQYF.

The chain joins TRBV7-3 to TRBJ2-1, with TRBD1 identical over 8 bases. V lost 5 bases, J lost 0 bases, and 3 bases stayed unmatched. The CDR3 covers 15 residues. Germline CDR1 is SGHTA and CDR2 is FQGTGA. This chain's CDR3 is CASSPTGDSYNEQFF. The CDR3 coding sequence is TGTGCCAGCAGCCCGACAGGGGACTCCTACAATGAGCAGTTCTTC.

The J gene is TRBJ1-1, the V gene TRBV7-2; tentatively, D is TRBD1 (6 bases). The germline CDR1 and CDR2 sequences are SGHTA and FQGNSA. The CDR3 is 13 residues long. Trimming shortened V by 5 bases and J by 1 base, and 8 bases separated the two germline ends. This CDR3 is CASSIQGNTEAFF. The CDR3 coding sequence is TGTGCCAGCAGCATACAGGGGAACACTGAAGCTTTCTTT.

V is TRBV6-5 and J is TRBJ1-4; maybe TRBD1 (6 bases). The CDR3 is 16 residues long. CDR1 MNHEY and CDR2 SVGAGI come from the germline V gene. V was shortened by 0 bases and J by 6 bases, with 14 bases between the two germline ends. CDR3 nucleotide sequence: TGTGCCAGCAGTTACTCGAAAGGGGGGGTGGATGAAAAACTGTTTTTT. This sequence encodes CASSYSKGGVDEKLFF.

This rearrangement joins TRBV4-2 to TRBJ1-2, with D hard to call. V lost 3 bases to trimming and J lost 9 bases, with 14 bases between them. Germline V gene data show CDR1 as LGHNA and CDR2 as YNFKEQ. The CDR3 extends over 13 amino acids. The CDR3 DNA is TGTGCCAGCAGCCAGTCGGAGGAAAACCGCTACACCTTC. Its translation is CASSQSEENRYTF.

The chain joins TRBV9 to TRBJ1-1; 7 bases match TRBD1. CDR1 SGDLS and CDR2 YYNGEE come from the germline V gene. This CDR3 has 16 residues. The junction had 5 bases not matched to a gene; V was cut back by 0 bases and J by 0 bases. This CDR3 reads CASSVVSGQMNTEAFF. The CDR3 nucleotides read TGTGCCAGCAGCGTAGTTTCGGGACAGATGAACACTGAAGCTTTCTTT.

This sequence joins TRBV4-1 and TRBJ1-6; D is possibly TRBD1 (5 bases). V was trimmed by 4 bases and J by 6 bases, leaving 16 bases between them. Germline assignment: CDR1 MGHRA and CDR2 YSYEKL. CDR3 length equals 16 residues. The CDR3 loop is CASSPGARITNSPLHF. In DNA, the CDR3 is TGCGCCAGCAGCCCTGGGGCAAGGATCACTAATTCACCCCTCCACTTT.

This chain connects TRBV10-3 to TRBJ2-1; D is perhaps TRBD2 (5 bases). CDR3 length equals 11 residues. The V end lost 10 bases, the J end lost 6 bases, and 10 bases lay between the germline ends. Looked up from germline, CDR1 is ENHRY and CDR2 is SYGVKD. The CDR3: CATGVLNEQFF. The DNA for the CDR3 is TGTGCCACCGGGGTCCTCAATGAGCAGTTCTTC.